The entry that follows covers one TCR beta chain sequence. These data are taken from a study of blood T cell repertoires in COVID-19. Study overall: Acute-phase and convalescent COVID-19 samples originated in the United States, Italy and Spain.

This CDR3 comprises 14 residues. Trimming shortened V by 0 bases and J by 5 bases, and 9 bases separated the two germline ends. Germline CDR1 MNHEY, CDR2 SMNVEV (reference sequence). Adults between roughly 18 and 89 years of age took part from 24 US areas. Participants reported their clinical history, and cohort assignment relied on those reports. As handled by the study authors: Amplified reference gene primers provided the basis for estimating nucleated cell counts. The repertoire was sequenced with immunoSEQ multiplex PCR; TCRdb's copy has only in-frame clones and lacks some. The DNA gave D and trimming, while V, J and clone size come from that table. The data show some 300,000 clones, with just over 85% seen just once and around 4% held by the top ten.

The sequence was collected from a man aged 30-40 years who had recovered from COVID-19. Sequencing was carried out using PBMCs or T cells enriched from blood (not recorded which). The chain has TRBV27 and TRBJ2-3; D is possibly TRBD1 (6 bases). The CDR3 bases are TGTGCCAGCAGTTTATCATCAGGGGAAGATACGCAGTATTTT. Protein: CASSLSSGEDTQYF.